The 27 T cell receptor beta chains below all came from one sample that was sequenced in a study of Ad26.COV2.S vaccination and SARS-CoV-2 variants. TCRdb's table, derived via immunoSEQ multiplex PCR, lists solely in-frame clones and lacks some. The sample lists about 480,000 clones, around nine tenths seen once, with around 13% in the top ten. Treatment denoted: approximately 18 received Ad26.COV2.S at low or high dose, single or two shots; five or six received placebo; per-sample allocation not given. Following the first vaccine or placebo injection, samples were taken on day 63. Sequences were derived from peripheral blood, sampled in a trial of Ad26.COV2.S vaccine versus placebo. The source is a person aged 18-60 years who received the Ad26.COV2.S COVID-19 vaccine or a placebo.

V usage is TRBV28 and J usage is TRBJ1-3; 8 bases map to TRBD1. Trimming cost V 6 bases and J 3 bases; bases outside gene matches: 7. CDR3 length: 15 residues. From germline, CDR1 is MDHEN and CDR2 SYDVKM. The CDR3 spells CASSRHRGNGNTIYF. The CDR3 region has the DNA TGTGCCAGCAGCCGTCACAGGGGGAATGGAAACACCATATATTTT.

This clone was counted only a few times. The rearrangement joins TRBV19 to TRBJ2-5; 10 nucleotides align to TRBD1. In germline, CDR1 is LNHDA, CDR2 SQIVND (reference sequence). The CDR3 runs to 16 residues. J gave up 7 bases and V 5 bases, and 13 bases lay outside the gene matches. Here the CDR3 reads CASSPRTGQGLLTQYF. CDR3 sequence (DNA): TGTGCCAGTAGTCCCCGCACGGGACAGGGGCTCCTGACCCAGTACTTC. Full variable domain (outside the CDR3, taken from reference TRBV19 and TRBJ2-5): DGGITQSPKYLFRKEGQNVTLSCEQNLNHDAMYWYRQDPGQGLRLIYYSQIVNDFQKGDIAEGYSVSREKKESFPLTVTSAQKNPTAFYLCASSPRTGQGLLTQYFGPGTRLLVL.

The gene calls are TRBV15 and TRBJ1-2; D might be TRBD1 (6 bases). The CDR3 is made up of 14 amino acids. V lost 1 base to trimming and J lost 5 bases, with 11 bases between them. Germline V gene data show CDR1 as LNHNV and CDR2 as YYDKDF (reference sequence). For the CDR3, the DNA is TGTGCCACCAGCAGAGTTGGGGGGCTTTATGGCTACACCTTC. As protein: CATSRVGGLYGYTF.

The chain joins TRBV29-1 to TRBJ1-5; 7 positions agree with TRBD1. The CDR3 spans 12 residues. Germline CDR1 SQVTM, CDR2 ANQGSEA. Losses at the gene ends were 7 bases for V and 5 bases for J; bases not matched to a gene: 5. CDR3 amino acids: CSAGTEYQPQHF. CDR3 bases: TGCAGCGCCGGGACAGAGTATCAGCCCCAGCATTTT.

The chain has TRBV28 and TRBJ2-2; possible D gene TRBD2, 5 bases. The V gene lost 4 bases and the J gene lost 2 bases, with 26 bases spanning the gap. This CDR3 spans 20 amino acids. CDR1 is MDHEN and CDR2 is SYDVKM in the germline V gene. The CDR3 coding sequence is TGTGCCAGCAGTTCCAGAGGTATCGGAAAGCGGAAACTAAACACCGGGGAGCTGTTTTTT. Protein: CASSSRGIGKRKLNTGELFF.

This clone appeared once. The gene calls are TRBV30 and TRBJ1-3; a weak D match, TRBD1 (5 bases). The CDR3 is 13 residues long. V lost 5 bases and J lost 1, with 9 bases in between. Germline assignment: CDR1 GTSNPN and CDR2 SVGIG (reference sequence). The CDR3 spells CAWDKGSGNTIYF. The CDR3 DNA sequence: TGTGCCTGGGATAAGGGGTCTGGAAACACCATATATTTT.

The chain carries TRBV19 and TRBJ2-3, with unresolved D. The germline CDR1 and CDR2 sequences are LNHDA and SQIVND (reference sequence). Trimming took off 7 bases at V and 5 bases at J, with 13 bases between the two ends. This CDR3 is 13 amino acids long. CDR3 sequence: CASTRGGLDTQYF. The CDR3 bases are TGTGCCAGTACCAGAGGCGGTTTAGATACGCAGTATTTT.

This chain links TRBV28 with TRBJ2-2, with 7 bases fitting TRBD1. With V trimmed by 8 bases and J by 4 bases, 7 bases remained unmatched. Germline V gives CDR1 MDHEN, CDR2 SYDVKM. The CDR3 sequence is 14 residues long. The CDR3 DNA reads as TGTGCCAGCCTCGAGGGGGCCGGCACCGGGGAGCTGTTTTTT. It yields the protein CASLEGAGTGELFF.

This chain links TRBV11-3 with TRBJ1-5; 7 positions match TRBD1. J lost 3 bases, V lost 7 bases, and 6 bases had no gene match. Germline V lookup: CDR1 SGHNT, CDR2 YENEEA. This CDR3 spans 14 amino acids. CDR3: CASTQQGLNQPQHF. CDR3 bases: TGTGCCAGCACCCAACAGGGGCTCAATCAGCCCCAGCATTTT.

There are a few counts of this clone. The chain has TRBV19 and TRBJ1-1; the D gene is possibly TRBD1 (6 bases). The CDR3 length is 13 residues. Deletions cut 4 bases from V and 6 bases from J, with 12 bases between. Germline CDR1 and CDR2: LNHDA and SQIVND (reference sequence). CDR3 DNA: TGTGCCAGTAGTACCACAGGGAGGGCTGAAGCTTTCTTT. As protein: CASSTTGRAEAFF.

The chain uses TRBV24-1 and TRBJ2-7; TRBD2 might be the D (6 bases). The V end lost 7 bases, the J end lost 6 bases, and 18 bases lay between the germline ends. Germline assignment: CDR1 KGHDR and CDR2 SFDVKD. This CDR3 region has 14 residues. CDR3 sequence: CATSSGREVFEQYF. CDR3 nucleotide sequence: TGTGCCACCAGCTCCGGAAGGGAGGTCTTCGAGCAGTACTTC.

This chain joins TRBV2 and TRBJ2-7; no reliable D call. The germline V and J ends were trimmed by 4 bases and 7 bases, with 8 bases remaining between them. Per germline, CDR1 SNHLY and CDR2 FYNNEI. The CDR3 length is 11 residues. The CDR3 loop reads CASSVNWEQYF. The DNA for the CDR3 is TGTGCCAGCAGTGTAAACTGGGAGCAGTACTTC.

V gene TRBV10-1 combines with J gene TRBJ2-5, with a tentative D call TRBD2 (7 bases). Trimming took off 8 bases at V and 2 bases at J, with 21 bases between the two ends. Germline-derived CDR1 and CDR2 are WNHNN and SYGVQD (reference sequence). The CDR3 loop spans 16 amino acids. In nucleotides, the CDR3 is TGCGCCAGCTCTAGGAGGGGGAGGGGCAGGCAAGAGACCCAGTACTTC. It specifies CASSRRGRGRQETQYF.

The gene calls are TRBV15 and TRBJ1-5; the D is unclear. In germline, CDR1 is LNHNV, CDR2 YYDKDF (reference sequence). CDR3 size: 15 residues. Trimming removed 0 bases at V and 1 base at J, with 7 bases between. The CDR3 DNA reads as TGTGCCACCAGCAGAGATCTTCAGAGCAATCAGCCCCAGCATTTT. Amino acids: CATSRDLQSNQPQHF. The complete variable domain, with remaining parts taken from reference TRBV15 and TRBJ1-5, reads DAMVIQNPRYQVTQFGKPVTLSCSQTLNHNVMYWYQQKSSQAPKLLFHYYDKDFNNEADTPDNFQSRRPNTSFCFLDIRSPGLGDTAMYLCATSRDLQSNQPQHFGDGTRLSIL.

The rearrangement joins TRBV4-2 to TRBJ1-2, with a weak D call TRBD1 (5 bases). This CDR3 comprises 17 residues. CDR1 is LGHNA and CDR2 is YNFKEQ in the germline V gene. V dropped 1 base and J dropped 5 bases, with 20 bases sitting between them. The CDR3: CASSQGGGLERQYGYTF. In DNA form, the CDR3 reads TGTGCCAGCAGCCAAGGGGGGGGGTTGGAGAGACAATATGGCTACACCTTC.

The chain is built from TRBV14 and TRBJ2-5, with 7 positions matching TRBD1. The ends lost 1 base at V and 5 bases at J; junction bases unmatched: 7. This CDR3 region has 15 residues. Germline V CDR1 and CDR2: SGHDN, FVKESK. The CDR3 DNA reads as TGTGCCAGCAGCCAAGCCGCGACAGGGTGGGAGACCCAGTACTTC. This translates into CASSQAATGWETQYF.

The chain combines TRBV15 with TRBJ1-2, with no clear D. The CDR3 totals 18 residues. Trimming stripped 0 bases from V and 1 base from J, with 18 bases between. CDR1 and CDR2 (germline): LNHNV, YYDKDF (reference sequence). In nucleotides, the CDR3 is TGTGCCACCAGCAGAGATCCACCGCTAGCCCGTTTTAACTATGGCTACACCTTC. Encoded protein: CATSRDPPLARFNYGYTF.

The gene calls are TRBV30 and TRBJ2-7; 7 bases line up with TRBD1. V lost 0 bases and J lost 2; bases outside the gene matches: 1. In germline, CDR1 is GTSNPN, CDR2 SVGIG (reference sequence). CDR3 length: 13 residues. The CDR3 sequence: CAWSVGQAYEQYF. The CDR3 region has the DNA TGTGCCTGGAGTGTAGGACAGGCCTACGAGCAGTACTTC.

The CDR3 loop is CASSLARGGELFF. As DNA, the CDR3 is TGTGCCAGCAGTTTAGCGAGGGGCGGGGAGCTGTTTTTT. The rearrangement links TRBV6-2 or TRBV6-3 to TRBJ2-2, with D perhaps matching TRBD1 or TRBD2 (5 bases each). Between the trimmed V and J ends, which lost 4 bases and 7 bases, there was a span of 10 bases. Germline-derived CDR1 and CDR2 are MNHEY and SVGEGT. CDR3 size: 13 residues.

This rearrangement joins TRBV28 to TRBJ1-3; possible D gene TRBD1, 5 bases. V was trimmed by 4 bases and J by 8 bases, leaving 9 bases between them. The CDR3 spans 12 residues. Germline V CDR1 and CDR2: MDHEN, SYDVKM. CDR3 loop: CASSWQGDTIYF. For the CDR3, the DNA is TGTGCCAGCAGTTGGCAGGGTGACACCATATATTTT.

The V and J genes are TRBV19 and TRBJ2-2, with D uncertain. This CDR3 is 16 amino acids long. Per germline, CDR1 LNHDA and CDR2 SQIVND (reference sequence). V lost 6 bases to trimming and J lost 0 bases, with 14 bases between them. In DNA form, the CDR3 reads TGTGCCAGTAGCACCATCGTCGCGGCGAACACCGGGGAGCTGTTTTTT. It codes for CASSTIVAANTGELFF.

The chain is built from TRBV10-2 and TRBJ2-7; 12 bases align to TRBD2. There are 14 residues in the CDR3. Losses at the gene ends were 6 bases for V and 2 bases for J; bases not matched to a gene: 2. Per the germline V gene, CDR1 is WSHSY and CDR2 is SAAADI. The CDR3 loop is CASRRTSGTYEQYF. In nucleotides, the CDR3 is TGCGCCAGCAGGAGGACTAGCGGGACCTACGAGCAGTACTTC.

The V and J genes are TRBV7-6 and TRBJ2-2; D not resolved. The CDR3 consists of 14 residues. Trimming cost V 5 bases and J 7 bases, with 14 bases left between them. The germline V gene encodes CDR1 SGHVS and CDR2 FNYEAQ. The CDR3 spells CASSTKWGDGELFF. CDR3 bases: TGTGCCAGCAGCACGAAGTGGGGTGACGGGGAGCTGTTTTTT.

The chain joins TRBV5-1 to TRBJ2-5; 7 bases match TRBD2. Per germline, CDR1 SGHRS and CDR2 YFSETQ. CDR3 length equals 14 residues. The J segment lost 5 bases and the V segment lost 5 bases, leaving 9 bases of the junction unmatched. This CDR3 reads CASSSGDYRETQYF. The CDR3 DNA is TGCGCCAGCAGTTCGGGGGACTACAGGGAGACCCAGTACTTC.

This chain connects TRBV28 to TRBJ2-5; 14 bases align to TRBD2. The ends lost 6 bases at V and 2 bases at J; junction bases unmatched: 5. Per germline, CDR1 MDHEN and CDR2 SYDVKM. The CDR3 runs to 16 residues. Here the CDR3 DNA reads TGTGCCAGCAGCCGAGGACTAGCGGGGGGACAAGAGACCCAGTACTTC. Protein: CASSRGLAGGQETQYF. Supplemented by reference TRBV28 and TRBJ2-5, the full variable domain reads DVKVTQSSRYLVKRTGEKVFLECVQDMDHENMFWYRQDPGLGLRLIYFSYDVKMKEKGDIPEGYSVSREKKERFSLILESASTNQTSMYLCASSRGLAGGQETQYFGPGTRLLVL.

V is TRBV5-1 and J is TRBJ2-3; D unresolved. The V and J ends lost 1 base and 0 bases respectively, with 12 bases between them. The CDR3 contains 16 residues. Germline lookup yields CDR1 SGHRS and CDR2 YFSETQ. The CDR3 region has the DNA TGCGCCAGCAGCTTGAGGCCACCCACTAGCACAGATACGCAGTATTTT. This codes for CASSLRPPTSTDTQYF.

This clone has just one count. This chain links TRBV5-4 with TRBJ1-1; weak D call: TRBD1 (5 bases). The CDR3 has 13 amino acids. CDR1 is SGHNT and CDR2 is YYREEE in the germline V gene (reference sequence). Trimming shortened V by 3 bases and J by 7 bases, and 13 bases separated the two germline ends. The CDR3 reads CASSSGTGVEAFF. Written as DNA, the CDR3 is TGTGCCAGCAGCTCGGGGACGGGGGTTGAAGCTTTCTTT.